Listed below are T cell receptor beta chains from one sample, sequenced in a study of identical twins. Each CDR3 protein gets one entry after TCRdb re-called the 5' RACE reads with MiXCR. The sample lists approximately 210,000 distinct CDR3 sequences; 5.5% to 7.5% were seen once. This sample also appeared in a second study, on T cells expressing NK-cell markers.

Sequencing used CD8+ T cells sorted from blood. All receptors come from a woman in her late teens or twenties in good health. Both conserved end residues are part of each CDR3. Fields, in order: J gene, D gene, V gene, clone size, CDR3 DNA, CDR3 protein. D genes are given only for firm matches. Clone sizes are given selectively: once, few, many, or a class where the clone is expanded.

TRBJ2-7	TRBD1	TRBV20-1	NA	TGCAGTGCTAGGGGGACAGGCCCGAGGTACGAGCAGTACTTC	CSARGTGPRYEQYF
TRBJ2-7	NA	TRBV2	NA	TGTGCCAGCAGTGAAGCGGGGGGTTCCTACGAGCAGTACTTC	CASSEAGGSYEQYF
TRBJ2-1	NA	TRBV5-1	many	TGCGCCTCCTACGAGAGGGGATACAATGAGCAGTTCTTC	CASYERGYNEQFF
TRBJ1-6	TRBD1	TRBV20-1	many	TGCAGTGCTAGAGATGTAGGACAGGGGGCTTCACCCCTCCACTTT	CSARDVGQGASPLHF
TRBJ2-7	NA	TRBV30	few	TGTGCCTGGAGTGGCCCCGGTCTTACCTACGAGCAGTACTTC	CAWSGPGLTYEQYF
TRBJ1-2	TRBD1	TRBV29-1	NA	TGCAGCGCCGCTGGGGGGACAGTTGGACCGTATGGCTACACCTTC	CSAAGGTVGPYGYTF
TRBJ2-5	NA	TRBV7-9	NA	TGTGCCAGCAGCGGGTACGGTCGGAGCCAAGAGACCCAGTACTTC	CASSGYGRSQETQYF
TRBJ1-1	NA	TRBV20-1	many	TGCAGTGCCCATGAAACCGGATATCTCATGAACACTGAAGCTTTCTTT	CSAHETGYLMNTEAFF
TRBJ2-7	NA	TRBV4-1	NA	TGCGCCAGCAGCCAAGCAAACGGTCCGGGGAGCTCCTACGAGCAGTACTTC	CASSQANGPGSSYEQYF
TRBJ1-1	NA	TRBV19	NA	TGTGCCACCGTGACAGTGGTCGAAGCTTTCTTT	CATVTVVEAFF
TRBJ2-7	TRBD2	TRBV15	NA	TGTGCCACCGGGGAGGGCGAGCAGTACTTC	CATGEGEQYF
TRBJ2-4	NA	TRBV3-1	few	TGTGCCAGCAGTCCAAGAATTCGGGGTCGAGGAGCCAAAAACATTCAGTACTTC	CASSPRIRGRGAKNIQYF
TRBJ2-3	NA	TRBV12-3/TRBV12-4	many	TGTGCCAGCAGTTTCGACAGAAGCACAGATACGCAGTATTTT	CASSFDRSTDTQYF
TRBJ2-7	NA	TRBV11-1	few	TGTGCCAGCAGCTATACAAACCTCAAGGCCTACGAGCAGTACTTC	CASSYTNLKAYEQYF
TRBJ1-2	NA	TRBV27	NA	TGTGCCAGCAGTTTACGAGGGGCCGGAACTTACTATGGCTACACCTTC	CASSLRGAGTYYGYTF
TRBJ2-2	NA	TRBV20-1	many	TGCAGTGCTAGACAGGGGCGGAACGGGGAGCTGTTTTTT	CSARQGRNGELFF
TRBJ2-3	NA	TRBV3-1	NA	TGTGCCAGCAGCCAAGGAGAGTTGGATACGCAGTATTTT	CASSQGELDTQYF
TRBJ2-7	NA	TRBV19	few	TGTGCCAGTAGTATGGGGGACGCCGCCTACGAGCAGTACTTC	CASSMGDAAYEQYF
TRBJ2-1	NA	TRBV27	few	TGTGCCAGCAGTTTGGAAGGGTTCCGCCTCACCTACAATGAGCAGTTCTTC	CASSLEGFRLTYNEQFF
TRBJ1-4	NA	TRBV11-2	NA	TGTGCCAGCAGCCCAGGACGGTCAACTAATGAAAAACTGTTTTTT	CASSPGRSTNEKLFF
TRBJ1-1	NA	TRBV20-1	many	TGCAGTGCTAGTGCAGGGAGGGAAACTGAAGCTTTCTTT	CSASAGRETEAFF
TRBJ1-2	NA	TRBV12-3/TRBV12-4	NA	TGTGCCAGCAGCCTCATCACAACGGATGGCTACACCTTC	CASSLITTDGYTF
TRBJ2-5	TRBD2	TRBV20-1	many	TGCAGTGCCCCGCGGGGGGTCCAAGAGACCCAGTACTTC	CSAPRGVQETQYF
TRBJ2-7	NA	TRBV20-1	few	TGCAGTGCTAGACGCAGGGATAGCTACGAGCAGTACTTC	CSARRRDSYEQYF
TRBJ2-1	TRBD2	TRBV12-3/TRBV12-4	NA	TGTGCCAGCAGTCCCGGGGTAGCGGGGGGACCAAGGTTCTTC	CASSPGVAGGPRFF
TRBJ2-1	NA	TRBV5-1	many	TGCGCCAGCGGCCTCTTCCCCGGCGACAATGAGCAGTTCTTC	CASGLFPGDNEQFF
TRBJ2-1	TRBD1	TRBV29-1	NA	TGCAGCGTTGAAGCGGGGACAGGCTCCTACAATGAGCAGTTCTTC	CSVEAGTGSYNEQFF
TRBJ2-6	NA	TRBV10-3	many	TGTGCCATCAGTGAAGGACAGAACTCTGGGGCCAACGTCCTGACTTTC	CAISEGQNSGANVLTF
TRBJ2-1	NA	TRBV12-3/TRBV12-4	many	TGTGCCAGCAGTTTAAATCGTCGGGACCTCGCGTTCTTC	CASSLNRRDLAFF
TRBJ2-1	NA	TRBV5-8	many	TGTGCCAGCAGCTTTGGTCGTACAGGAGGCGATGAGCAGTTCTTC	CASSFGRTGGDEQFF
TRBJ1-3	NA	TRBV20-1	many	TGCAGTGCTAGGGGCTTCCAGGGGCCCTCTGGAAACACCATATATTTT	CSARGFQGPSGNTIYF
TRBJ1-3	NA	TRBV7-8	few	TGTGCCAGCAGCTTCGGTGGGGCTTCTGGAAACACCATATATTTT	CASSFGGASGNTIYF
TRBJ2-2	NA	TRBV2	NA	TGTGCCAGCAGACCTGAACCCCTATCCGGGGAGCTGTTTTTT	CASRPEPLSGELFF
TRBJ2-3	NA	TRBV5-6	NA	TGTGCCAGCAGCCCGACCTCCCGGACCGGTACGCAGTATTTT	CASSPTSRTGTQYF
TRBJ2-1	TRBD2	TRBV7-9	many	TGTGCCAGCATGGGCGGGAGCTCCTACAATGAGCAGTTCTTC	CASMGGSSYNEQFF
TRBJ2-1	TRBD1	TRBV7-9	many	TGTGCCAGCAGAAACGGGACAGGTTTTAACAATGAGCAGTTCTTC	CASRNGTGFNNEQFF
TRBJ2-3	TRBD2	TRBV7-9	many	TGTGCCAGCAGCCTGGGACTAGCGGGGCCCTTCACAGATACGCAGTATTTT	CASSLGLAGPFTDTQYF
TRBJ2-3	NA	TRBV6-2/TRBV6-3	few	TGTGCCAGCAGCAGTGAACCGGCAGATACGCAGTATTTT	CASSSEPADTQYF
TRBJ1-1	TRBD1	TRBV12-3/TRBV12-4	few	TGTGCCAGCAGGCCGACAGGGATGAACACTGAAGCTTTCTTT	CASRPTGMNTEAFF
TRBJ1-2	NA	TRBV7-9	few	TGTGCCAGCAGCTTGAGCGAGATCTATGGCTACACCTTC	CASSLSEIYGYTF
TRBJ2-2	NA	TRBV20-1	few	TGCAGTGCTCTATTCAGCGGGGAGCTGTTTTTT	CSALFSGELFF
TRBJ1-4	TRBD1	TRBV12-3/TRBV12-4	NA	TGTGCCAGCAAACAAGAGGGACAGAATGAAAAACTGTTTTTT	CASKQEGQNEKLFF
TRBJ2-7	TRBD1	TRBV3-1	few	TGTGCCAGCAGCCCCCCGACAGGGGGTTACGAGCAGTACTTC	CASSPPTGGYEQYF
TRBJ2-2	TRBD1	TRBV7-9	few	TGTGCCAGCAGCCCTCGCGGACAGGGCTACACCGGGGAGCTGTTTTTT	CASSPRGQGYTGELFF
TRBJ1-2	TRBD1	TRBV7-8	many	TGTGCCAGCAGCTTAGGGGGACAGGGGGTGTTCCTGGGCTACACCTTC	CASSLGGQGVFLGYTF
TRBJ1-2	NA	TRBV11-2	few	TGTGCCAGCAGTCCGGGGATTTTGGGCTATGGCTACACCTTC	CASSPGILGYGYTF
TRBJ1-1	TRBD1	TRBV12-3/TRBV12-4	many	TGTGCCAGTATAACACTACCGGGACAGGGTATTACTGAAGCTTTCTTT	CASITLPGQGITEAFF
TRBJ2-6	NA	TRBV9	NA	TGTGCCAGCGTGGGAGGGGCCAACGTCCTGACTTTC	CASVGGANVLTF
TRBJ1-1	NA	TRBV6-5	many	TGTGCCAGCAGTTACTCGGAAGGGATTAACACTGAAGCTTTCTTT	CASSYSEGINTEAFF
TRBJ2-5	NA	TRBV7-9	NA	TGTGCCAGCAGCTCCCTTAAGTACCAAGAGACCCAGTACTTC	CASSSLKYQETQYF
TRBJ2-1	TRBD2	TRBV27	NA	TGTGCCAGCAGTTTACGCGGGGGGGCTAATGAGCAGTTCTTC	CASSLRGGANEQFF
TRBJ1-4	NA	TRBV5-1	NA	TGCGCCAGCAGCCTGGCTGGGGAAGGGTTAGCTAATGAAAAACTGTTTTTT	CASSLAGEGLANEKLFF
TRBJ2-3	NA	TRBV9	NA	TGTGCCAGCAGCGTAGAGGTCTCCGACATAGGGGATACGCAGTATTTT	CASSVEVSDIGDTQYF